This T cell receptor (beta chain) was sequenced for a study of T cells after posttransplantation cyclophosphamide. Here immunoSEQ multiplex PCR was the method, and the copy in TCRdb shows in-frame clones only, minus some. The table records 12,000 or so clones, under 95% of them present only once. Cyclophosphamide on days +3 and +4 followed busulfan-fludarabine conditioning and a marrow graft. For this clone: The antigen is not known.

Study conclusions and caveats: Donor CD8+ memory clones often dominated recipient blood repertoires at later times.

The sample here was PBMCs, taken after allogeneic stem cell transplant with posttransplant cyclophosphamide. The sequence derives from a female patient aged 25-40 years who received an allogeneic stem cell transplant from an unrelated donor, was CMV-positive, and had no GVHD. The T cells may come from the graft donor.

The CDR3 loop is CASSLVRTRNTEAFF. CDR3 nucleotide sequence: TGCGCCAGCAGCTTGGTTCGGACACGGAACACTGAAGCTTTCTTT. V and J are TRBV5-1 and TRBJ1-1; the D gene is possibly TRBD1 (5 bases). The CDR3 is 15 residues long. Germline V gives CDR1 SGHRS, CDR2 YFSETQ. Trimming removed 0 bases from V and 1 base from J, with 10 bases in between.